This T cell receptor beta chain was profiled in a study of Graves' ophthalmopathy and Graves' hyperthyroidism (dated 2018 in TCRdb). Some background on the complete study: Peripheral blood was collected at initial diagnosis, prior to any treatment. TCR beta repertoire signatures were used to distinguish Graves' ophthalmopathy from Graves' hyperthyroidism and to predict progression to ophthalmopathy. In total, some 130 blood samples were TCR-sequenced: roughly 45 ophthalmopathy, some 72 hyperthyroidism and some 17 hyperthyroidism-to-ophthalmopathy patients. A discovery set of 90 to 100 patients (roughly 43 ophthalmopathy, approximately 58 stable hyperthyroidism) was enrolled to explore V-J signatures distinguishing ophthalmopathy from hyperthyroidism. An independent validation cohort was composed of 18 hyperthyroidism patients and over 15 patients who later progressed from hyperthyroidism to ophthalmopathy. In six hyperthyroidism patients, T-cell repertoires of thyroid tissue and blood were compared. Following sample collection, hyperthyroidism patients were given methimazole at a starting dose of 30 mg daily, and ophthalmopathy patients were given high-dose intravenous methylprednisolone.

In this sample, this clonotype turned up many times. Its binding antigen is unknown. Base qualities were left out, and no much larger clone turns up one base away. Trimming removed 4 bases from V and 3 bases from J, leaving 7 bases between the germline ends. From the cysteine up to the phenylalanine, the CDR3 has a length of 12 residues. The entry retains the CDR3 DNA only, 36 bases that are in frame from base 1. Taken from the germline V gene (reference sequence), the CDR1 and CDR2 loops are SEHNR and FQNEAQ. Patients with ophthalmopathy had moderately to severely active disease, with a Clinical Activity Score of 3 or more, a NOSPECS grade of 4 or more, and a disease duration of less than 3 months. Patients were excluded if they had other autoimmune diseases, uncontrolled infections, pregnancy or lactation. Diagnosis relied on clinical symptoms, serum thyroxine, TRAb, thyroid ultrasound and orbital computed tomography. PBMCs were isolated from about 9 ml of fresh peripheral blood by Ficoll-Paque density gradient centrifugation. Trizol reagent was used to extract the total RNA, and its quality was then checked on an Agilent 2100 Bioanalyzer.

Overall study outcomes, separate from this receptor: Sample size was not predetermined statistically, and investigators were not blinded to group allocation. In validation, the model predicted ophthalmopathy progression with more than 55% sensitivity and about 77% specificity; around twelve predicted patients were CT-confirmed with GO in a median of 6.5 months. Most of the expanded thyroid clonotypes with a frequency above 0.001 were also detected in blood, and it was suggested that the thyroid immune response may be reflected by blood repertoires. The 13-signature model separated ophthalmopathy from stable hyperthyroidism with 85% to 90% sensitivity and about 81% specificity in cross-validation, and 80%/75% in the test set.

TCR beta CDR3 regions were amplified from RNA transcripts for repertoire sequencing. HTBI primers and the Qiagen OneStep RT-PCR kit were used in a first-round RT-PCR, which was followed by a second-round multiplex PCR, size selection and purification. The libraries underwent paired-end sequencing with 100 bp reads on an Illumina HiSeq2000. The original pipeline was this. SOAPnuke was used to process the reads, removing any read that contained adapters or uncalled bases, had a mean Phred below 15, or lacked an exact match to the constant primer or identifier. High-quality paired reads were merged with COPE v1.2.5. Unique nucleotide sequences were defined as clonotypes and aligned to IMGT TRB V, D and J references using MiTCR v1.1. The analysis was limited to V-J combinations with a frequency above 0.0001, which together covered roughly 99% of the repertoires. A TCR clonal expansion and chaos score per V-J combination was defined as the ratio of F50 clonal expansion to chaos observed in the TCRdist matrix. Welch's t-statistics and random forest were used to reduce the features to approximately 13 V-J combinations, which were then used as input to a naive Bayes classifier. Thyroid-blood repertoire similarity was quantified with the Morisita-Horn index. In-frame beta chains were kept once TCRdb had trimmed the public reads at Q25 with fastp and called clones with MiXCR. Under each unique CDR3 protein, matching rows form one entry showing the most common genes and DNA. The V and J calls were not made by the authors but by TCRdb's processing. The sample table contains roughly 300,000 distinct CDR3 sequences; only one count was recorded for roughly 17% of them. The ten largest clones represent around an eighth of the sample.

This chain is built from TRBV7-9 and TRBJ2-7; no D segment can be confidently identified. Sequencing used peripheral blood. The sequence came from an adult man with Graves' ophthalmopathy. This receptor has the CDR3 CASSSGDYEQYF. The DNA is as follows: TGTGCCAGCAGCTCAGGCGACTACGAGCAGTACTTC.